This T cell receptor (beta chain) originates from a study of blood T cell repertoires in COVID-19. The protocol was immunoSEQ multiplex PCR, while the TCRdb copy is restricted to in-frame clones and leaves out a portion. The sample has a few hundred thousand clones; more than 75% are singletons. The receptor's source is a man in his forties in a cohort exposed to, infected with or recovered from COVID-19 (not recorded which). The sequenced sample consisted of PBMCs or T cells enriched from blood (not recorded which).

The CDR3 nucleotides are TGTGCCTGCGCTCCCGGGAGCGGTTGGGAGACCCAGTACTTC. This sequence encodes CACAPGSGWETQYF. The chain couples TRBV19 to TRBJ2-5, with D tentatively TRBD2 (6 bases). The V gene's germline CDR1 is LNHDA and CDR2 SQIVND (reference sequence). Deletions cut 11 bases from V and 5 bases from J, with 21 bases between. The CDR3 spans 14 residues.